Following are 19 T cell receptor beta chains from one sample sequenced in a study of T cells after yellow fever vaccination. Each CDR3 protein gets one entry after TCRdb re-called the 5' RACE reads with MiXCR. The data show about 300,000 distinct CDR3 sequences, around 6.8% seen once. Sequenced material: PBMCs, taken approximately 47 days after the first yellow fever vaccination. Source of these receptors: a man younger than 35 who received the YFV17D yellow fever vaccine.

This rearrangement joins TRBV7-3 to TRBJ2-2, with 10 bases matching TRBD2. The V gene end was trimmed by 0 bases and the J gene end by 4 bases; junction bases not matched to a gene: 5. There are 17 residues in the CDR3. Looked up from germline, CDR1 is SGHTA and CDR2 is FQGTGA. The CDR3 is CASSLTSAGGRTGELFF. In DNA form, the CDR3 reads TGTGCCAGCAGCTTAACGTCAGCGGGGGGGCGCACCGGGGAGCTGTTTTTT.

CDR3 nucleotides: TGTGCCACCAGTCGCGCGGACCCAGCCTACGAGCAGTACTTC. Translating gives CATSRADPAYEQYF. This chain connects TRBV24-1 to TRBJ2-7, with D hard to call. With 6 bases removed from V and 2 bases from J, the gap between germline ends came to 13 bases. From germline, CDR1 is KGHDR and CDR2 SFDVKD. The CDR3 is made up of 14 amino acids.

The V gene is TRBV5-1, the J gene TRBJ1-5, with 9 bases lining up with TRBD1. The J segment lost 10 bases and the V segment lost 3 bases, leaving 17 bases of the junction unmatched. The CDR3 is 17 residues long. Per germline, CDR1 SGHRS and CDR2 YFSETQ. The CDR3 reads CASSSGTGLSLSSPQHF. CDR3 DNA: TGCGCCAGCAGCTCAGGGACAGGGTTGTCGTTGTCTTCCCCCCAGCATTTT.

This clonotype has a handful of counts. The rearrangement joins TRBV4-3 to TRBJ1-6; D unclear. The V end was cut by 0 bases, the J end by 5 bases, with 5 bases between. Germline V gene data show CDR1 as LGHNA and CDR2 as YSLEER. The CDR3 is 14 residues long. CDR3 region: CASSQESDNSPLHF. The CDR3 nucleotides read TGCGCCAGCAGCCAAGAGTCCGATAATTCACCCCTCCACTTT.

This sequence joins TRBV18 and TRBJ2-1; D not resolved. From germline, CDR1 is KGHSH and CDR2 LQKENI. This CDR3 is 15 amino acids long. Trimming cost V 5 bases and J 0 bases, with 11 bases left between them. The CDR3, as DNA: TGTGCCAGCTCAGAAGTCCCGAGCTCCTACAATGAGCAGTTCTTC. Translating it yields CASSEVPSSYNEQFF.

This clonotype was recorded a few times. The rearrangement uses TRBV18 and TRBJ1-5; no clear D gene. The V and J ends lost 6 bases and 6 bases respectively, with 15 bases between them. The V gene's germline CDR1 is KGHSH and CDR2 LQKENI. The CDR3 contains 14 residues. Written as DNA, the CDR3 is TGTGCCAGCTCCCTAGATAGGGCAGTTCAGCCCCAGCATTTT. Translated: CASSLDRAVQPQHF.

This clonotype turned up a few times. The chain links TRBV11-2 to TRBJ2-3; D unclear. There are 14 residues in the CDR3. CDR1 and CDR2 (germline): SGHAT, FQNNGV. V gave up 0 bases and J gave up 4 bases, with 8 bases separating them. The CDR3 here is CASSLETSSDTQYF. The CDR3 coding sequence is TGTGCCAGCAGCTTAGAGACATCGTCAGATACGCAGTATTTT.

This clonotype was observed many times. The V call is TRBV2, the J call TRBJ1-5; unclear D gene. This CDR3 comprises 13 residues. The ends were cut back, 6 bases at V and 7 bases at J, with 13 bases in the middle. The germline V gene has CDR1 SNHLY and CDR2 FYNNEI. For the CDR3, the DNA is TGTGCCAGCAGGGGTTTGGGCCGGCAGCCCCAGCATTTT. It specifies CASRGLGRQPQHF.

In this sample, this clonotype turned up a few times. This chain uses TRBV12-3 or TRBV12-4 with TRBJ2-1, with 11 bases lining up with TRBD2. This CDR3 has 19 residues. V gave up 3 bases and J gave up 0 bases; unmatched junction bases: 10. For the CDR3, the DNA is TGTGCCAGCAGTTTCAATAGCGGGGGGGGGCTGAGCTCCTACAATGAGCAGTTCTTC. It is translated as CASSFNSGGGLSSYNEQFF.

This clonotype was recorded a few times. The rearrangement joins TRBV4-1 to TRBJ2-5; possible D gene TRBD1, 5 bases. Trimming removed 0 bases from V and 6 bases from J, with 11 bases in between. Per the germline V gene, CDR1 is MGHRA and CDR2 is YSYEKL. The CDR3 is 14 amino acids. The CDR3 nucleotides are TGCGCCAGCAGCCAAGAGGGTCAGGGAAAGACCCAGTACTTC. Translated, it gives CASSQEGQGKTQYF.

In its sample, this clonotype was seen many times. The rearrangement uses TRBV7-2 and TRBJ2-5, with a possible D match to TRBD1 (5 bases). V was pared by 6 bases and J by 5 bases, with 10 bases between. CDR3 length: 12 amino acids. Germline V gene data show CDR1 as SGHTA and CDR2 as FQGNSA. CDR3 DNA: TGTGCCAGCAGGGGAAGGGGTGAGACCCAGTACTTC. Protein sequence: CASRGRGETQYF.

Only a few counts were recorded for this clonotype. J is TRBJ2-7 and V is TRBV19; D ambiguous. This CDR3 is 13 amino acids long. Per the germline V gene, CDR1 is LNHDA and CDR2 is SQIVND (reference sequence). With 4 bases removed from V and 6 bases from J, the gap between germline ends came to 13 bases. Written as DNA, the CDR3 is TGTGCCAGTAGTAGAGACTTTCTGGGCGAGCAGTACTTC. Its translation is CASSRDFLGEQYF. The complete variable domain, with remaining parts taken from reference TRBV19 and TRBJ2-7, reads DGGITQSPKYLFRKEGQNVTLSCEQNLNHDAMYWYRQDPGQGLRLIYYSQIVNDFQKGDIAEGYSVSREKKESFPLTVTSAQKNPTAFYLCASSRDFLGEQYFGPGTRLTVT.

Concerning this clonotype itself: The conserved phenylalanine or tryptophan normally closing the CDR3 is absent here, so this likely arose from a read error. This chain connects TRBV7-6 to TRBJ2-5; 12 bases are a match to TRBD2. Germline V gene lookup returns CDR1 SGHVS and CDR2 FNYEAQ. V lost 4 bases and J lost 2; bases outside the gene matches: 5. This CDR3 comprises 16 residues. The CDR3 reads CASSSTSGGQQETQYY. CDR3 nucleotide sequence: TGTGCCAGCAGCTCGACTAGCGGGGGTCAACAAGAGACCCAGTACTAC.

The rearrangement uses TRBV12-3 or TRBV12-4 and TRBJ2-7; D is possibly TRBD1 (5 bases). The CDR3 is 11 amino acids. The germline V and J ends were trimmed by 4 bases and 6 bases, with 7 bases remaining between them. In DNA form, the CDR3 reads TGTGCCAGCAGTTCAGGGATCGAGCAGTACGTC. Residues: CASSSGIEQYV.

This chain uses TRBV12-3 or TRBV12-4 with TRBJ1-2, with TRBD1 matching 8 bases. This CDR3 comprises 15 residues. Germline trimming cut 5 bases from V and 0 bases from J; bases unmatched to any gene: 5. In DNA, the CDR3 is TGTGCCAGCAGTCGACGGACAGGGACTAACTATGGCTACACCTTC. Amino acids: CASSRRTGTNYGYTF.

V gene TRBV2 combines with J gene TRBJ1-1; D unresolved. Germline V gene lookup returns CDR1 SNHLY and CDR2 FYNNEI. The V end was cut by 4 bases, the J end by 5 bases, with 5 bases between. This CDR3 is built from 11 residues. CDR3 in amino acids: CASSVETEAFF. The CDR3 region has the DNA TGTGCCAGCAGTGTGGAAACTGAAGCTTTCTTT. Full variable domain (remainder filled in from reference TRBV2 and TRBJ1-1): EPEVTQTPSHQVTQMGQEVILRCVPISNHLYFYWYRQILGQKVEFLVSFYNNEISEKSEIFDDQFSVERPDGSNFTLKIRSTKLEDSAMYFCASSVETEAFFGQGTRLTVV.

This clonotype was observed many times. The chain uses TRBV20-1 and TRBJ2-7; 9 bases align to TRBD2. This CDR3 spans 13 amino acids. The germline CDR1 and CDR2 sequences are DFQATT and SNEGSKA (reference sequence). Trimming cost V 5 bases and J 6 bases; bases outside gene matches: 8. For the CDR3, the DNA is TGCAGTGCTGGTCGCGGGGGGGCAGGCGAGCAGTACTTC. Protein: CSAGRGGAGEQYF.

In this sample, this clonotype turned up many times. This chain joins TRBV6-2 or TRBV6-3 and TRBJ2-2, with D perhaps TRBD1 (5 bases). CDR1 MNHEY and CDR2 SVGEGT come from the germline V gene. V dropped 7 bases and J dropped 1 base, with 16 bases sitting between them. The CDR3 runs to 16 residues. The CDR3 spells CASTLQAGKNTGELFF. The DNA of the CDR3 is TGTGCCAGCACCCTCCAGGCAGGGAAGAACACCGGGGAGCTGTTTTTT.

This clonotype was observed at least ten times. The CDR3 DNA follows: TGTGCCAGCAGCCCAAACACGAACACTGAAGCTTTCTTT. Amino acids: CASSPNTNTEAFF. J is TRBJ1-1 and V is TRBV11-3; D is ambiguous. The length of the CDR3 is 13 residues. Trimming removed 5 bases from V and 1 base from J, with 8 bases in between. Germline V CDR1 and CDR2: SGHNT, YENEEA. Full variable domain (outside the CDR3, taken from reference TRBV11-3 and TRBJ1-1): EAGVVQSPRYKIIEKKQPVAFWCNPISGHNTLYWYLQNLGQGPELLIRYENEEAVDDSQLPKDRFSAERLKGVDSTLKIQPAELGDSAVYLCASSPNTNTEAFFGQGTRLTVV.